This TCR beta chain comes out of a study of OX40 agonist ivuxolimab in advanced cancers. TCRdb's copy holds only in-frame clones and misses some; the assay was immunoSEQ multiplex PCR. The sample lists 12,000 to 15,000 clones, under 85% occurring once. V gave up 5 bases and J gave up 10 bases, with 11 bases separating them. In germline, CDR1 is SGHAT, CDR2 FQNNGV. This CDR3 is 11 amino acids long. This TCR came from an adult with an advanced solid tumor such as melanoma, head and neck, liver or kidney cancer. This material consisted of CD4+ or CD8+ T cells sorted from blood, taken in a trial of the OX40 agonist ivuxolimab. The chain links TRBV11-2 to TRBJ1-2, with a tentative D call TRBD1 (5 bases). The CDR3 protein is CASSGIRDYTF. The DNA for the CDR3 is TGTGCCAGCAGCGGCATCAGGGACTACACCTTC.